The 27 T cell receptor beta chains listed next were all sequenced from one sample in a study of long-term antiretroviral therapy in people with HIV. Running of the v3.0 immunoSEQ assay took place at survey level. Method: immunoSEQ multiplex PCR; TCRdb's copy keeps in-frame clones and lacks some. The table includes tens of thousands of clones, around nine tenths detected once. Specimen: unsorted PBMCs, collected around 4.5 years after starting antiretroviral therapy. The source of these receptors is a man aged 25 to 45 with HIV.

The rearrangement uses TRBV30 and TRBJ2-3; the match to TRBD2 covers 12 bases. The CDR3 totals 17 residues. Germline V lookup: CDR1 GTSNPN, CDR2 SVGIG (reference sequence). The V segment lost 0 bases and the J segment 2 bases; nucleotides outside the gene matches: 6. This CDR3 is CAWSVGRTSGITDTQYF. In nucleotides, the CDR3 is TGTGCCTGGAGTGTAGGCCGGACTAGCGGGATCACAGATACGCAGTATTTT.

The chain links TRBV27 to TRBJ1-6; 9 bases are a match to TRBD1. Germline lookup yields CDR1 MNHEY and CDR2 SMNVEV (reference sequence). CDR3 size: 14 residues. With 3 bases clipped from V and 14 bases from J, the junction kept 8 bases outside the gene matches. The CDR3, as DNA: TGTGCCAGCAGTTTCGGGACAGGGAAGGTCACCCTCCACTTT. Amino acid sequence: CASSFGTGKVTLHF.

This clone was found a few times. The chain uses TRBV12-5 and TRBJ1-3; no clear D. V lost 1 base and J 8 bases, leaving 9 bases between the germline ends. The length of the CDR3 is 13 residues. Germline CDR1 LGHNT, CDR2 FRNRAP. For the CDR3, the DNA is TGTGCTAGTGGTTTGGGTAATAGGGACACCATATATTTT. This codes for CASGLGNRDTIYF.

CDR3 sequence reads: CASSRVGLGYTF. The DNA for the CDR3 is TGTGCCAGCAGCCGGGTCGGCCTTGGCTACACCTTC. The J gene is TRBJ1-2, the V gene TRBV14; D is unclear. The germline V gene encodes CDR1 SGHDN and CDR2 FVKESK. V lost 4 bases, J lost 7 bases, and 10 bases lay in between. The CDR3 consists of 12 residues.

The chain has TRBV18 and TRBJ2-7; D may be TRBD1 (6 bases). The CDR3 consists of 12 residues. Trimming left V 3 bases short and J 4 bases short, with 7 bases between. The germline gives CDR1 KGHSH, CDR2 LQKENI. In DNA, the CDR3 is TGTGCCAGCTCACCGGGGGCTTACGAGCAGTACTTC. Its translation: CASSPGAYEQYF.

The CDR3 DNA sequence: TGTGCCAGCAGCTTGGGGGCGGGGAGCTCCTACGAGCAGTACTTC. This encodes CASSLGAGSSYEQYF. The V call is TRBV5-6, the J call TRBJ2-7, with D possibly TRBD2 on 6 matching bases. Deletions cut 0 bases from V and 0 bases from J, with 10 bases between. Germline CDR1 SGHDT, CDR2 YYEEEE. The CDR3 sequence is 15 residues long.

The CDR3 loop is CASSTRGGRDSLFNYGYTF. The CDR3 DNA reads TGTGCCAGCAGCACCCGGGGGGGCAGGGACAGCCTGTTTAACTATGGCTACACCTTC. The genes are TRBV13 and TRBJ1-2; 7 positions match TRBD1. This CDR3 is 19 amino acids long. Germline values: CDR1 PRHDT, CDR2 FYEKMQ (reference sequence). V lost 5 bases and J lost 1; bases outside the gene matches: 19. Looking up the rest from reference TRBV13 and TRBJ1-2 gives the full variable domain: AAGVIQSPRHLIKEKRETATLKCYPIPRHDTVYWYQQGPGQDPQFLISFYEKMQSDKGSIPDRFSAQQFSDYHSELNMSSLELGDSALYFCASSTRGGRDSLFNYGYTFGSGTRLTVV.

Written as DNA, the CDR3 is TGCGCCAGCAGCTGGGACTACACAGATACGCAGTATTTT. Translated, it gives CASSWDYTDTQYF. The rearrangement links TRBV5-1 to TRBJ2-3; TRBD2 agrees at 7 bases. The V gene's germline CDR1 is SGHRS and CDR2 YFSETQ. The ends lost 3 bases at V and 2 bases at J; junction bases unmatched: 0. The CDR3 is 13 amino acids.

CDR3 sequence (DNA): TGCGCCAGCAGCTTGGTATTTGCTACAGATACGCAGTATTTT. Translating it yields CASSLVFATDTQYF. This chain links TRBV5-1 with TRBJ2-3, with no clear D. This CDR3 has 14 amino acids. Germline V gene sequence: CDR1 SGHRS, CDR2 YFSETQ. Trimming left V 0 bases short and J 3 bases short, with 8 bases between.

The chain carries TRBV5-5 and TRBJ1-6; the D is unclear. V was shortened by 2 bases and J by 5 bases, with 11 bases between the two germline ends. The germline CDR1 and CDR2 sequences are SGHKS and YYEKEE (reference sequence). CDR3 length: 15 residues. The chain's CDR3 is CASSFLNEDNSPLHF. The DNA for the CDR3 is TGTGCCAGCAGCTTCTTAAACGAGGATAATTCACCCCTCCACTTT.

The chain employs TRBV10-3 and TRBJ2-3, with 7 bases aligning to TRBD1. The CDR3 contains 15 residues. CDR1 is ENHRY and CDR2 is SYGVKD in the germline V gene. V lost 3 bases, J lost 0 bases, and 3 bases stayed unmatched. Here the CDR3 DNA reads TGTGCCATCAGTGACTTGGACAGGAGCACAGATACGCAGTATTTT. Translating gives CAISDLDRSTDTQYF.

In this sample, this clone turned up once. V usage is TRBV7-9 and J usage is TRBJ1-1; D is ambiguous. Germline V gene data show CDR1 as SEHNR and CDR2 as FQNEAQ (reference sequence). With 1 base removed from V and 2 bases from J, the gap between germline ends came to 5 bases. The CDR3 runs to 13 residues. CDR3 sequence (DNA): TGTGCCAGCAGCTTAGGTGCCAACACTGAAGCTTTCTTT. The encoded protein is CASSLGANTEAFF. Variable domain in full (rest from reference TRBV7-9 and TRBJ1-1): DTGVSQNPRHKITKRGQNVTFRCDPISEHNRLYWYRQTLGQGPEFLTYFQNEAQLEKSRLLSDRFSAERPKGSFSTLEIQRTEQGDSAMYLCASSLGANTEAFFGQGTRLTVV.

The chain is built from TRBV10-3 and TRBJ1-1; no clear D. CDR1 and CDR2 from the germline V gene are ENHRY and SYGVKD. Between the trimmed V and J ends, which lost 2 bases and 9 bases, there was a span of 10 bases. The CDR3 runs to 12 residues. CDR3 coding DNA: TGTGCCATCAGTGAGCCCCAGAAGAAAGCTTTCTTT. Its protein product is CAISEPQKKAFF.

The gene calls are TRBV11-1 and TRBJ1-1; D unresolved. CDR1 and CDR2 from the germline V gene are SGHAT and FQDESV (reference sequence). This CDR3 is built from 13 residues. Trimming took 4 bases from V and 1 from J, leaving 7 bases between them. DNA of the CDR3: TGTGCCAGCAGCTCGGCGAGGAACACTGAAGCTTTCTTT. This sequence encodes CASSSARNTEAFF. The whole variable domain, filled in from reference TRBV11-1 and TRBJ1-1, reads EAEVAQSPRYKITEKSQAVAFWCDPISGHATLYWYRQILGQGPELLVQFQDESVVDDSQLPKDRFSAERLKGVDSTLKIQPAELGDSAMYLCASSSARNTEAFFGQGTRLTVV.

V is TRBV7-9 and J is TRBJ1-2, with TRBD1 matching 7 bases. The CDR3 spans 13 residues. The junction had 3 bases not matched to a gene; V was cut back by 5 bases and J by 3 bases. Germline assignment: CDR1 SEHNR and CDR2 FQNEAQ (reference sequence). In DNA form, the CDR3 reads TGTGCCAGCAGCGGACAGGCGGACTATGGCTACACCTTC. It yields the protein CASSGQADYGYTF.

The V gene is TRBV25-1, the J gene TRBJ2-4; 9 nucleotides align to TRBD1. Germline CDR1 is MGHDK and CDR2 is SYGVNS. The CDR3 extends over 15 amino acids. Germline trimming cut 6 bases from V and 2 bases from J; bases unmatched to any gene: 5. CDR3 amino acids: CASRGQGVTKNIQYF. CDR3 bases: TGTGCCAGCAGGGGACAGGGAGTTACCAAAAACATTCAGTACTTC. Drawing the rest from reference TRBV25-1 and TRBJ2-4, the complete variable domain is EADIYQTPRYLVIGTGKKITLECSQTMGHDKMYWYQQDPGMELHLIHYSYGVNSTEKGDLSSESTVSRIRTEHFPLTLESARPSHTSQYLCASRGQGVTKNIQYFGAGTRLSVL.

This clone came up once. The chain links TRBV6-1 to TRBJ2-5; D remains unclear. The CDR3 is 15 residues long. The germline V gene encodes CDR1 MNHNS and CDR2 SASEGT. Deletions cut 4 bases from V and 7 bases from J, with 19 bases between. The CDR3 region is CASSVLAGPLVTQYF. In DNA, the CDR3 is TGTGCCAGCAGTGTGCTTGCCGGGCCTTTGGTGACCCAGTACTTC.

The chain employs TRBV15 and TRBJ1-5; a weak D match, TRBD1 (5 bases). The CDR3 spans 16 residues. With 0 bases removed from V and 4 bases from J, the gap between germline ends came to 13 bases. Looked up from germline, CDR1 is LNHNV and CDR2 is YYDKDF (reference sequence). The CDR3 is CATSRDLMGGNQPQHF. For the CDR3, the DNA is TGTGCCACCAGCAGAGATCTGATGGGGGGGAATCAGCCCCAGCATTTT.

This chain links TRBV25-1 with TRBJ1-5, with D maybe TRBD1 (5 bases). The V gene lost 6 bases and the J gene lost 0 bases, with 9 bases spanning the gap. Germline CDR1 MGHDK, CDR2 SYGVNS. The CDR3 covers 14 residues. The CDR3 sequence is CASRGADSNQPQHF. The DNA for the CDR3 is TGTGCCAGCAGAGGGGCCGATAGCAATCAGCCCCAGCATTTT.

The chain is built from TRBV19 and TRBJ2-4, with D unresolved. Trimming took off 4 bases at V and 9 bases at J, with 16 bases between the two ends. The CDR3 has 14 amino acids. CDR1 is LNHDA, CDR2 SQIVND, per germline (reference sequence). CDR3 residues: CASSRRTASSIQYF. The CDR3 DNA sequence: TGTGCCAGTAGTAGACGTACAGCATCCAGCATTCAGTACTTC. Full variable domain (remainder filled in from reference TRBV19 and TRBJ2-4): DGGITQSPKYLFRKEGQNVTLSCEQNLNHDAMYWYRQDPGQGLRLIYYSQIVNDFQKGDIAEGYSVSREKKESFPLTVTSAQKNPTAFYLCASSRRTASSIQYFGAGTRLSVL.

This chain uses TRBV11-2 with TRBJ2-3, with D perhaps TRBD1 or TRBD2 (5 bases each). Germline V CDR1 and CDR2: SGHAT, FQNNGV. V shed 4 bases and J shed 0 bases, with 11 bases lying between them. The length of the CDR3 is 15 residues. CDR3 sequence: CASSWDHSSTDTQYF. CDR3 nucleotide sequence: TGTGCCAGCAGCTGGGACCACTCAAGCACAGATACGCAGTATTTT.

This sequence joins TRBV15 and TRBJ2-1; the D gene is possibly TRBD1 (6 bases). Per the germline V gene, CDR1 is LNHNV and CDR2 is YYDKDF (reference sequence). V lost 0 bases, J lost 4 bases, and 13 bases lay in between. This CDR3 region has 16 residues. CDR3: CATSREGTPPYNEQFF. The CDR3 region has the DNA TGTGCCACCAGCAGAGAAGGGACACCCCCATACAATGAGCAGTTCTTC. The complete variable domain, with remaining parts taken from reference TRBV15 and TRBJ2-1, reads DAMVIQNPRYQVTQFGKPVTLSCSQTLNHNVMYWYQQKSSQAPKLLFHYYDKDFNNEADTPDNFQSRRPNTSFCFLDIRSPGLGDTAMYLCATSREGTPPYNEQFFGPGTRLTVL.

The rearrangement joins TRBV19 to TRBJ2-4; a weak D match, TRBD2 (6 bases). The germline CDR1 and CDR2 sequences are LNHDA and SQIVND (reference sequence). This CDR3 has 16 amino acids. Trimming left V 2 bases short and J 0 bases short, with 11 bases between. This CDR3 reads CASSIWGDEAKNIQYF. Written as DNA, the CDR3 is TGTGCCAGTAGTATATGGGGGGACGAAGCCAAAAACATTCAGTACTTC.

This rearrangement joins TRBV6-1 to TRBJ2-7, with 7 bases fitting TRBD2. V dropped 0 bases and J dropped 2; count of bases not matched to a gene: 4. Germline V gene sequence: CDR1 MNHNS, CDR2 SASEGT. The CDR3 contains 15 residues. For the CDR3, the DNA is TGTGCCAGCAGTGAAGCGCCTAGCGGTACCTACGAGCAGTACTTC. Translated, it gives CASSEAPSGTYEQYF.

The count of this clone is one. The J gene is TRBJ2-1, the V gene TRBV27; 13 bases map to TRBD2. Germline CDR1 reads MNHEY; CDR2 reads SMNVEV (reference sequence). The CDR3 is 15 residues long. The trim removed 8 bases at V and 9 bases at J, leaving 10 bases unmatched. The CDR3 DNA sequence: TGTGCCAGCCTATACACTAGCGGGGGGGCGAGTGAGCAGTTCTTC. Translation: CASLYTSGGASEQFF.

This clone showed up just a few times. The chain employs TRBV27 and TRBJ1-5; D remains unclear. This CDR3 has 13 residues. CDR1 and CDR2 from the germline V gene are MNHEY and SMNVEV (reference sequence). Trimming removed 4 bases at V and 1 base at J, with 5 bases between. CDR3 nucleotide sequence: TGTGCCAGCAGTTCCGTCAGCAATCAGCCCCAGCATTTT. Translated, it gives CASSSVSNQPQHF.

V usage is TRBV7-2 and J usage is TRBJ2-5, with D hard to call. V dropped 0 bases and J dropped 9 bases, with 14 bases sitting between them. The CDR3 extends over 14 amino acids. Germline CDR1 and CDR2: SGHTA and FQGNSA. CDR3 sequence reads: CASSLAIGQPPQYF. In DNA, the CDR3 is TGTGCCAGCAGCTTAGCGATCGGTCAACCTCCCCAGTACTTC.